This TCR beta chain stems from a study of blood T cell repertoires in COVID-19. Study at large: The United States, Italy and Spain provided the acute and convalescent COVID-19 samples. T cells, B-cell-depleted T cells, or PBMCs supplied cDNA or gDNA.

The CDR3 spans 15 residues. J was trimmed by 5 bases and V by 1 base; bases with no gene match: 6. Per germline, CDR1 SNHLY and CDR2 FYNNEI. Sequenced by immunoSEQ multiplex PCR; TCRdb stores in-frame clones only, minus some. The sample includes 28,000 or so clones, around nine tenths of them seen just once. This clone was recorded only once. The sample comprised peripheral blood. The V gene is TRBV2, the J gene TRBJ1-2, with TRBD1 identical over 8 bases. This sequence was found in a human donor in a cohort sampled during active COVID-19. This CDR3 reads CASSEDGQGIYGYTF. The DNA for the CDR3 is TGTGCCAGCAGTGAAGACGGACAGGGAATATATGGCTACACCTTC.